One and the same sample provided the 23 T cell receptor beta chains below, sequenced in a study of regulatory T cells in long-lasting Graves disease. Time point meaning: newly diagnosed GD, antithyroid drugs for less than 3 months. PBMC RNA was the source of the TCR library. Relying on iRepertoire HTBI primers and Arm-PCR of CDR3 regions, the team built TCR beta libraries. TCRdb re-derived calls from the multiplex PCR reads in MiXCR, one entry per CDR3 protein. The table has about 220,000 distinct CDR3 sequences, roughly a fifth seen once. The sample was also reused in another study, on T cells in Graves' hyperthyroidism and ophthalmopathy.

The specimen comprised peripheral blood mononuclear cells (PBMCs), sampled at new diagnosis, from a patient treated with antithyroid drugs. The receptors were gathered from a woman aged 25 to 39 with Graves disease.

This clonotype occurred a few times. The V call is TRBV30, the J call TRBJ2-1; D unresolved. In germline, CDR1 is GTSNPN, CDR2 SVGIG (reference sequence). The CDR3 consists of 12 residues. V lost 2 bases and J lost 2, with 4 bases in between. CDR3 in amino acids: CAWSSTYNEQFF. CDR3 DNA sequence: TGTGCCTGGAGTTCTACCTACAATGAGCAGTTCTTC.

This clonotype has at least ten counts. In DNA, the CDR3 is TGTGCCAGCAGTTACACAGGGAAGGGCGAGCAGTACTTC. It yields the protein CASSYTGKGEQYF. V is TRBV6-2 or TRBV6-3 and J is TRBJ2-7; D perhaps matches TRBD1 (6 bases). CDR3 length: 13 residues. Germline V gene lookup returns CDR1 MNHEY and CDR2 SVGEGT. Trimming took 2 bases from V and 6 from J, leaving 11 bases between them.

This CDR3 reads CASSYSGLAGGGWYRREQYF. The CDR3 coding sequence is TGTGCCAGCAGTTACTCTGGTCTAGCGGGAGGAGGCTGGTATAGACGCGAGCAGTACTTC. The rearrangement joins TRBV6-9 to TRBJ2-7; 11 nucleotides agree with TRBD2. The V gene end was trimmed by 3 bases and the J gene end by 6 bases; junction bases not matched to a gene: 22. The V gene's germline CDR1 is MNHGY and CDR2 SVAAGI. CDR3 length: 20 amino acids.

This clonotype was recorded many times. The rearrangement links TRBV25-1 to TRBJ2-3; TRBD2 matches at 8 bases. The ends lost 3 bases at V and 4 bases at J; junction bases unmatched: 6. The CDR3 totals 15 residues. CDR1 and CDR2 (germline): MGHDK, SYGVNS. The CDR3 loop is CASSDERGKADTQYF. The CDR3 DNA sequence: TGTGCCAGCAGTGACGAGCGGGGGAAGGCAGATACGCAGTATTTT.

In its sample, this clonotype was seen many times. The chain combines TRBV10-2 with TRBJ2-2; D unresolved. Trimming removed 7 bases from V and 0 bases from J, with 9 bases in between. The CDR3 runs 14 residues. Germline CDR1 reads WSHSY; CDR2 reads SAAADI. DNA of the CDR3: TGCGCCAGCACTGCCCTAGCGAACACCGGGGAGCTGTTTTTT. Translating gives CASTALANTGELFF.

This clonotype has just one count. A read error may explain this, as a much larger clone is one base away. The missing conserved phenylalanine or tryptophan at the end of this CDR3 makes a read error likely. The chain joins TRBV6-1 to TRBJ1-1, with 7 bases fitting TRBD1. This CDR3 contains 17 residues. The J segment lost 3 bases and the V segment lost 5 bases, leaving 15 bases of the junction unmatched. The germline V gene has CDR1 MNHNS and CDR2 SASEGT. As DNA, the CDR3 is TGTGCCAGCAGTCATTTAGACGTAGGGGGCGCTTACACTGAAGCTTTCTCT. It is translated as CASSHLDVGGAYTEAFS.

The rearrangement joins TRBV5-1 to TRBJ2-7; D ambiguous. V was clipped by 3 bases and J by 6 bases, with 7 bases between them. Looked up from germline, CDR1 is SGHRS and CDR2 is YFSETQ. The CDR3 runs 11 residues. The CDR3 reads CASSYRFEQYF. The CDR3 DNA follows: TGCGCCAGCAGCTACAGATTCGAGCAGTACTTC.

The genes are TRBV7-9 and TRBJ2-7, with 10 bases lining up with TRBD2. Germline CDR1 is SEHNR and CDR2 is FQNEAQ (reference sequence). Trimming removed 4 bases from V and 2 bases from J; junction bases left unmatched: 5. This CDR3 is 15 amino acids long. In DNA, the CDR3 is TGTGCCAGCAGCTCCGGGACTAGCGAAGCCTACGAGCAGTACTTC. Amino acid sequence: CASSSGTSEAYEQYF.

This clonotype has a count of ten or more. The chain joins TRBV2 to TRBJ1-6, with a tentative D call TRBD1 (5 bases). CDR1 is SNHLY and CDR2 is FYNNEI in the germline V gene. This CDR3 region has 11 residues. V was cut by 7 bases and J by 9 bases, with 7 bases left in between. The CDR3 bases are TGTGCCAGCAATGGGGGTTCACCCCTCCACTTT. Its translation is CASNGGSPLHF. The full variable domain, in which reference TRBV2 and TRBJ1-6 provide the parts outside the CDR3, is EPEVTQTPSHQVTQMGQEVILRCVPISNHLYFYWYRQILGQKVEFLVSFYNNEISEKSEIFDDQFSVERPDGSNFTLKIRSTKLEDSAMYFCASNGGSPLHFGNGTRLTVT.

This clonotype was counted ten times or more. CDR3 DNA: TGTGCCAGCAGCCGAAGGAGGGCGGATGAAAAACTGTTTTTT. Protein: CASSRRRADEKLFF. The chain employs TRBV14 and TRBJ1-4, with D unresolved. Germline V gene data show CDR1 as SGHDN and CDR2 as FVKESK. Trimming removed 4 bases from V and 6 bases from J, with 12 bases in between. This CDR3 is built from 14 residues.

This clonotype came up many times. The CDR3 loop is CASRQTGTGSNQPQHF. The CDR3 coding sequence is TGTGCCAGCAGACAGACCGGGACAGGGAGCAATCAGCCCCAGCATTTT. The rearrangement joins TRBV6-1 to TRBJ1-5, with 9 bases matching TRBD1. The CDR3 runs 16 residues. V was clipped by 6 bases and J by 1 base; unmatched bases: 7. From germline, CDR1 is MNHNS and CDR2 SASEGT.

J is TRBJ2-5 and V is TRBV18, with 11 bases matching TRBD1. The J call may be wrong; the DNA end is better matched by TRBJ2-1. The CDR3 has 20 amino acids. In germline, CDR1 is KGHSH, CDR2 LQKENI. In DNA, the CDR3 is TGTGCCAGCTCACCATGGAGGGGCCGGGACAGGGGGTTTCAGTACAATGAGCAGTTCTTC. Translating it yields CASSPWRGRDRGFQYNEQFF.

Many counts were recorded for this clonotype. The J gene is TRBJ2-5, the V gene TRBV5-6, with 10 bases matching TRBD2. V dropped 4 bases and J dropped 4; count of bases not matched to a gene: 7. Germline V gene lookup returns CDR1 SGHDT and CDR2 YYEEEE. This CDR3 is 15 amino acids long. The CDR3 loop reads CASSPSGGAGETQYF. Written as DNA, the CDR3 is TGTGCCAGCAGCCCCAGCGGGGGGGCCGGAGAGACCCAGTACTTC. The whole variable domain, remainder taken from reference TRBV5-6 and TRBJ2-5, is DAGVTQSPTHLIKTRGQQVTLRCSPKSGHDTVSWYQQALGQGPQFIFQYYEEEERQRGNFPDRFSGHQFPNYSSELNVNALLLGDSALYLCASSPSGGAGETQYFGPGTRLLVL.

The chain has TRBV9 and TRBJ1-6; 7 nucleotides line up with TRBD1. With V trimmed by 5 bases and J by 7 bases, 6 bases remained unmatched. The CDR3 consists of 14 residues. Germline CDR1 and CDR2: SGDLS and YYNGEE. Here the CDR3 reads CASRPGQANSPLHF. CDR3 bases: TGTGCCAGCAGACCCGGACAGGCCAATTCACCCCTCCACTTT.

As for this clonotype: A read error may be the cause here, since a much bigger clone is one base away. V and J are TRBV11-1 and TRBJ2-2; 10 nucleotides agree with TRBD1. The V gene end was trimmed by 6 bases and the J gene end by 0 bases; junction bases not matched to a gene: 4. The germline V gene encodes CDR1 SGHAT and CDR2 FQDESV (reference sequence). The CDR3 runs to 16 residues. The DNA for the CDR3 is TGTGCCAGCAGTGGGACAGGGGACGCGAACACCGGGGAGCTGTTTTTT. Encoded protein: CASSGTGDANTGELFF.

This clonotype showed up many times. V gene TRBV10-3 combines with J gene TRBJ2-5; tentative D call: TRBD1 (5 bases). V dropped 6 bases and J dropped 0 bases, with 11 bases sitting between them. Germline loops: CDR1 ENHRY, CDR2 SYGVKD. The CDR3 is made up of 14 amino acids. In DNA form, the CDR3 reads TGTGCCATCAGGGAGAGACAGAACCAAGAGACCCAGTACTTC. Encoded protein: CAIRERQNQETQYF.

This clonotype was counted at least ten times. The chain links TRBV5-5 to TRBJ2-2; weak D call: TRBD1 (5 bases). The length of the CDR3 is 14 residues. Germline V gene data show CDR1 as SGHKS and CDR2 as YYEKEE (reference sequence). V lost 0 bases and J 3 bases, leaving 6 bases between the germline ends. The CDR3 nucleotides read TGTGCCAGCAGCTTGGGACAGTACACCGGGGAGCTGTTTTTT. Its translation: CASSLGQYTGELFF.

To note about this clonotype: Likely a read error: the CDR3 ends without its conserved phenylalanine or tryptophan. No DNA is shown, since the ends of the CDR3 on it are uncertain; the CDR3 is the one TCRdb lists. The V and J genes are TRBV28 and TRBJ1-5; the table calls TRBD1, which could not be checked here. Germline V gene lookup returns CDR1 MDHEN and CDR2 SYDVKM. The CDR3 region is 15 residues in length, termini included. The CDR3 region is CASSLRGRGNQPRHV.

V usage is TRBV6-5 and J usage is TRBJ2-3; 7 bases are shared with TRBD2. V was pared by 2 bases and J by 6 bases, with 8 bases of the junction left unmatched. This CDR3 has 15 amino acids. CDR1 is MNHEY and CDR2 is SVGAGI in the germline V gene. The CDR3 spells CASSYRAGDSDTQYF. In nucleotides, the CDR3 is TGTGCCAGCAGTTACAGGGCGGGAGATTCGGATACGCAGTATTTT.

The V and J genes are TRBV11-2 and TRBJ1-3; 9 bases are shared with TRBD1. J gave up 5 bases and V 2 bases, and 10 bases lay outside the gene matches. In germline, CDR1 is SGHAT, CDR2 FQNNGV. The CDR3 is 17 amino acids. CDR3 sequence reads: CASSLLAGQGIRNTIYF. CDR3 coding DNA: TGTGCCAGCAGCTTATTAGCGGGACAGGGAATCAGAAACACCATATATTTT.

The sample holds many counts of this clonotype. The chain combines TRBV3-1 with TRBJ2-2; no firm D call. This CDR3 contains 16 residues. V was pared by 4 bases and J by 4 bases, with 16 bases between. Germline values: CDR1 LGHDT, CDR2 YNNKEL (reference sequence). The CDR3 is CASSPRLARLTGELFF. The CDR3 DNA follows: TGTGCCAGCAGCCCCCGATTAGCCCGGCTCACCGGGGAGCTGTTTTTT.

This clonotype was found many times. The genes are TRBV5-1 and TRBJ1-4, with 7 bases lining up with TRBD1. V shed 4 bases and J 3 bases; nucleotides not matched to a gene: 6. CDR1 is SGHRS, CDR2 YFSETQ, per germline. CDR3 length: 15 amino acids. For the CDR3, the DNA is TGCGCCAGCAGCCGGGAGGACAGGTCTAATGAAAAACTGTTTTTT. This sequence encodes CASSREDRSNEKLFF.

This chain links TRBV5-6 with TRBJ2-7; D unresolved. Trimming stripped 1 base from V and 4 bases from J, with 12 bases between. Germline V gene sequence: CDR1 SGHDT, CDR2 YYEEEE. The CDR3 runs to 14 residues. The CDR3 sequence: CASSLSESGYEQYF. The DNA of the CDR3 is TGTGCCAGCAGCTTGTCGGAGTCCGGGTACGAGCAGTACTTC.